This TCR beta chain stems from a study of blood T cell repertoires in COVID-19. Study details: Sources were T cells, B-cell-depleted T cells, or PBMCs; the material itself was cDNA or gDNA.

This CDR3 spans 15 amino acids. The V end was cut by 1 base, the J end by 2 bases, with 11 bases between. Germline assignment: CDR1 MNHNS and CDR2 SASEGT. The method was immunoSEQ multiplex PCR; TCRdb's version includes in-frame clones alone and lacks a portion of them. The sample includes about 21,000 clones, about 88% seen only once; the top ten take roughly 30%. V usage is TRBV6-1 and J usage is TRBJ1-2; tentative D call: TRBD1 (5 bases). The sequence came from a human donor with active COVID-19. The donor label of this sample is uncertain. Sequenced material: peripheral blood. The CDR3 DNA reads TGTGCCAGCAGTGAAGGGAGGGGCCAGAACTATGGCTACACCTTC. Residues: CASSEGRGQNYGYTF.